This entry is about one T cell receptor beta chain. No cognate antigen has been identified for it. One end of the junction varies from germline; a read error may be responsible. The 39 donors, aged 6 to 90 years, were systemically healthy Caucasian individuals from Russia. Each donor gave roughly 11 milliliters of peripheral blood, drawn into EDTA-treated Vacutainer tubes. Ficoll-Paque density-gradient centrifugation was used to isolate PBMCs, with at least 6 million per sample. Total RNA was extracted from PBMCs with Trizol reagent, with at least 5.5 micrograms obtained per sample. The percentages of naive CD45RAhigh/CD27high T cells were determined by flow cytometry on a PBMC aliquot from every donor. The sample comes from a study of blood T cells in healthy people across ages (dated by TCRdb to between 2014 and 2017). With respect to the entire study: Template switching captured roughly one uniquely barcoded TCR beta cDNA molecule per two T cells in model experiments. To track age-related changes in TCR beta repertoire diversity, the study relied on deep sequencing normalized with unique cDNA molecular identifiers. The donors were divided into four age groups: young (average approximately 17 years), middle-aged (approximately 41), aged (about 60) and long-lived (82). To avoid experimental bias, donors of different ages were distributed randomly across sequencing lanes. For two donors (one aged 18 to 29 and one aged 80 or older), the study analyzed two additional independent replicas of 1 million unique cDNA reads from the same blood draw.

Receptor libraries were prepared by 5' RACE. This sample was sequenced with an Illumina HiSeq 2500. A second PCR of roughly 6 to 11 cycles was run with a J-beta primer mix and a sample-barcoded 5' primer. A template-switch 5' adaptor carrying 12 random nucleotides introduced a unique molecular identifier onto each TCR beta cDNA molecule. At least 3 million CDR3-containing paired-end reads were obtained from each sample. First-strand cDNA was synthesized from all RNA with the Mint cDNA synthesis kit, primed by a TRBC-specific oligonucleotide. Following uracil-DNA glycosylase treatment, all cDNA underwent a first 18-cycle PCR with the universal primers M1SS and BC2_uni_R. Regarding the original processing steps: Normalization of each sample was performed by random selection of 1 million high-quality reads, each carrying a distinct molecular identifier. Instead of being binned into consensus sequences, reads that shared molecular identifiers were thrown out. MiTCR, with a Q25 quality threshold and the strictest error-elimination algorithm, was used for CDR3 identification, clonotype clustering and error correction. A nonparametric unseen species model with Euler transformation was used to estimate lower-bound total TCR beta diversity. TCRdb reran the public reads through fastp at Q25 and MiXCR, keeping productive beta chains. Rows are combined by CDR3 protein, so each entry shows the most common genes and DNA. These V and J calls originate from TCRdb's pipeline instead of the authors' own analysis. This sample has about 720,000 distinct CDR3 sequences in its table, and approximately 22% of those were observed once. In total, the top ten clones hold around a fifth of the sample.

Overall study results and their limits: Compared with the aged group, more naive CD4+ T cells, fewer expanded clones and increased TCR diversity were shown by the long-lived group, suggesting age selection. Because profiling used bulk unsorted PBMCs, naive and antigen-experienced compartments could not be compared conclusively. Because the CMV infection status of the donors was unknown, age-related changes in expanded clonotypes may potentially have been confounded. Observed TCR beta diversity per million T cells fell roughly linearly with age, and a significant reduction was already apparent by age roughly 40. Observed TCR beta diversity correlated strongly with the percentage of naive T cells measured by flow cytometry. Total diversity estimates from one million sequenced T cells were considered lower bounds and underestimates.

The germline V gene encodes CDR1 SGHVS and CDR2 FQNEAQ. The cysteine opens and the phenylalanine closes a CDR3 of 13 amino acids. The read is trimmed to its CDR3 DNA, 39 bases read in frame from base 1. Recombination linked TRBV7-8 to TRBJ2-5, with the identity of the D gene unclear. Source material: blood. The source of this sequence is an older man in good health. The CDR3 amino acid sequence is: CASSSFRQETQHF. The DNA sequence reads TGTGCCAGCAGCTCCTTCAGACAAGAGACCCAGCACTTC.